This TCR beta chain was found in a study of brain metastases from non-small cell lung cancer. The assay was immunoSEQ multiplex PCR, and TCRdb's table has in-frame clones only and misses some. The sample shows 15,000 or so clones, about 80% of them seen only once. Germline CDR1 reads LNHDA; CDR2 reads SQIVND (reference sequence). The CDR3 runs 19 residues. V lost 5 bases to trimming and J lost 3 bases; unmatched junction nucleotides: 17. The sequenced sample was primary lung tumor tissue. The receptor was derived from a donor at least 40 years old with non-small cell lung cancer. V usage is TRBV19 and J usage is TRBJ1-1; 11 nucleotides align to TRBD1. Written as DNA, the CDR3 is TGTGCCAGTAGTCCTGATTTTCTGGGACAGGGGGGCCGGGACACTGAAGCTTTCTTT. This gives the protein CASSPDFLGQGGRDTEAFF.